This note documents a single T cell receptor (beta chain) sequence. There is no known antigen for this receptor. The input lacks base qualities; no much larger clone sits a single base away. TCRbeta CDR3 regions were amplified from genomic DNA using the immunoSEQ Assay, a bias-controlled multiplex PCR. On the authors' methods: Nucleated cell counts per sample were estimated from amplification of reference gene primers within the assay. To quantify the absolute abundance of each unique TCRbeta CDR3 rearrangement, sequence reads were collapsed and filtered. Productive Simpson clonality was computed per sample as the square root of Simpson's diversity index over productive rearrangements. Imported from immuneACCESS, the table was reduced by TCRdb to in-frame sequences with V and J called. These copies leave out some clones; in studies compared against another copy, an unresolved V gene accounts for under half, and the cause of the remainder is not known. D and trimming come from the DNA, and the V and J calls and clone size come from that table. Recorded for this sample are roughly 400,000 clones; approximately 91% of them occurred a single time. The ten largest clones add up to about 0.78% of the sample.

This record comes from a study of blood T cell repertoires in COVID-19 (dated by TCRdb to the early 2020s). Context from the whole study: Collaborator samples came from the United States, Italy and Spain and covered acute and convalescent phases of COVID-19. The samples were drawn from two sources: the first 160 participants of the ongoing ImmuneRACE study, and over 1,000 subjects contributed by 6 global collaborators. The material from the prospective study consisted of cDNA or gDNA derived from T cells, B-cell-depleted T cells, or PBMCs. HLA class I and class II types, where available, came from metadata supplied by the sample provider rather than from assay-based typing. A de-identified subject ID, COVID-19 status, age in years and sex were almost always included in the sample metadata. Deeply sampled blood TCRbeta repertoires from subjects exposed to, actively infected with, or recovered from COVID-19 were included in the dataset. The repertoires were released in a freely available public database meant as a resource for research on the immune response to SARS-CoV-2.

Participants in the prospective study were enrolled through a virtual design, were aged roughly 18 to 100 years, and lived in 24 United States geographic areas. In the prospective study, participants were assigned to cohorts based on the clinical history participants reported in a screening survey and a study questionnaire. Exposed participants had been in contact with someone with a PCR-confirmed or clinician-diagnosed COVID-19 case within 2 weeks of study entry. In the prospective study, whole blood, serum and a nasopharyngeal or oropharyngeal swab were collected from each participant by mobile phlebotomists. Prospective study participants could optionally give additional blood draws and questionnaires over an approximately two-month period. Before DNA extraction, blood samples from the prospective study were shipped at room temperature or frozen. The paper's findings and limits, for the study overall: How much clinical and demographic metadata was included differed by source and by participant, and the metadata was provided uncurated.

Relative to germline, V is 2 bases shorter and J is 6 bases shorter, with 10 bases between their ends. CDR1 and CDR2 (LGHDT, YNNKEL) derive from the germline V gene (reference sequence). Spanning cysteine to phenylalanine, the CDR3 consists of 13 amino acids. The entry retains the CDR3 DNA only, 39 bases that are in frame from base 1. This TCR was sampled from a woman aged 40 to 50 who had been exposed to COVID-19. Input material: PBMCs or T cells enriched from blood (not recorded which). Recombination connected TRBV3-1 (or the pseudogene TRBV3-2) to TRBJ1-1; no confident D gene assignment can be made. The DNA sequence reads TGTGCCAGCAGCCAAAACACAGTTTCTGAAGCTTTCTTT. This sequence encodes CASSQNTVSEAFF.